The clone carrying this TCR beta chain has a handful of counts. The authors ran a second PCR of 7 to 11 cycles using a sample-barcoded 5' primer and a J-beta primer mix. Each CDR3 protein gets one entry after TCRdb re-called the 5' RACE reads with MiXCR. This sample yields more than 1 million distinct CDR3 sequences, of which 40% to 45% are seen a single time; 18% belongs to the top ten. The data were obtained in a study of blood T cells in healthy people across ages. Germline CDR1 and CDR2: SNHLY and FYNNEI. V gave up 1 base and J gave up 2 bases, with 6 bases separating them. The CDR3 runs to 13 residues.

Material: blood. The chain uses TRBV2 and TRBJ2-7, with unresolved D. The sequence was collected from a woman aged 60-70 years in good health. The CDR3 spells CASSEDGPYEQYF. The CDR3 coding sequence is TGTGCCAGCAGTGAAGATGGGCCCTACGAGCAGTACTTC.